This TCR beta chain was obtained from a study of ipilimumab plus nivolumab after autologous stem cell transplantation. Study context: Patients received a median of about 5 ipilimumab and roughly eight nivolumab doses. General study points: The authors say TCR, Treg and microbiome findings warrant further study.

Ipilimumab, 1 mg/kg, started 14 to 28 days after autologous transplant. Libraries were prepared by immunoSEQ multiplex PCR; TCRdb keeps only in-frame clonotypes and omits some of them. Of 35,000 to 50,000 clones in the sample, around nine tenths were seen once. Details on this clone: As yet, its antigen is unknown.

Germline CDR1 MNHEY, CDR2 SVGAGI. This CDR3 comprises 15 residues. V was shortened by 2 bases and J by 0 bases, with 8 bases between the two germline ends. This clonotype was obtained from a male donor with multiple myeloma. The chain is built from TRBV6-5 and TRBJ1-3, with a tentative D call TRBD1 (5 bases). The starting material was PBMCs, obtained in a trial of ipilimumab plus nivolumab as post-transplant consolidation. CDR3 sequence: CASSYLRGSGNTIYF. CDR3 in DNA: TGTGCCAGCAGTTACCTGAGGGGCTCTGGAAACACCATATATTTT.